Listed below are T cell receptor beta chains from one sample, sequenced in a study of shared clonotypes between healthy human individuals. Sequenced by immunoSEQ multiplex PCR; TCRdb stores in-frame clones only, minus some. The sample gives about 1.5 million clones, over 95% of which show up once; approximately 1% is in the top ten. Sequencing input: naive CD4+ T cells sorted from blood. The receptors originated from a man aged 25 to 40 in good health. CDR3s include the opening cysteine and the closing phenylalanine or tryptophan. Fields, in order: clone size, J gene, V gene, D gene, CDR3 protein, CDR3 DNA. D genes are given only for firm matches. The size of a clone is reported for some rows only, either as once, few or many, or as a class for expanded clones.

size: NA; J: TRBJ1-1; V: TRBV5-4; D: NA; CDR3: CASRSGVTEAFF; DNA: TGTGCCAGCAGGTCTGGGGTCACTGAAGCTTTCTTT
size: NA; J: TRBJ2-1; V: TRBV2; D: NA; CDR3: CASSGSGSEQFF; DNA: TGTGCCAGCAGTGGTTCGGGCAGTGAGCAGTTCTTC
size: NA; J: TRBJ1-2; V: TRBV6-5; D: NA; CDR3: CASSGRGGRGYTF; DNA: TGTGCCAGCAGTGGTAGGGGGGGCCGCGGCTACACCTTC
size: once; J: TRBJ1-2; V: TRBV28; D: TRBD1; CDR3: CASSFLDRGLGYTF; DNA: TGTGCCAGCAGTTTCCTCGACAGGGGCTTAGGCTACACCTTC
size: NA; J: TRBJ2-1; V: TRBV28; D: NA; CDR3: CASSLTSQGGEQFF; DNA: TGTGCCAGCAGTTTAACTAGTCAAGGTGGTGAGCAGTTCTTC
size: NA; J: TRBJ2-2; V: TRBV9; D: TRBD2; CDR3: CASSGARGAGGRTGELFF; DNA: TGTGCCAGCAGCGGAGCTCGTGGGGCGGGAGGGCGGACCGGGGAGCTGTTTTTT
size: NA; J: TRBJ2-1; V: TRBV11-2; D: NA; CDR3: CASSLIRRAAGHNEQFF; DNA: TGTGCCAGCAGCTTAATTCGCAGGGCCGCGGGGCACAATGAGCAGTTCTTC
size: NA; J: TRBJ2-5; V: TRBV2; D: NA; CDR3: CASGGAGEETQYF; DNA: TGTGCCAGCGGAGGGGCAGGGGAGGAGACCCAGTACTTC
size: NA; J: TRBJ2-5; V: TRBV12-5; D: TRBD1; CDR3: CARRTGGIEEETQYF; DNA: TGTGCTAGGAGAACAGGGGGTATTGAGGAAGAGACCCAGTACTTC
size: NA; J: TRBJ2-7; V: TRBV5-1; D: NA; CDR3: CASSLGGADYEQYF; DNA: TGCGCCAGCAGCTTGGGAGGGGCCGACTACGAGCAGTACTTC
size: NA; J: TRBJ1-3; V: TRBV30; D: NA; CDR3: CAWSVRQGPGNTIYF; DNA: TGTGCCTGGAGTGTAAGGCAGGGCCCTGGAAACACCATATATTTT
size: NA; J: TRBJ2-7; V: TRBV18; D: NA; CDR3: CASSRTSEGQRTQYF; DNA: TGTGCCAGCTCACGGACCTCGGAGGGACAGCGAACTCAGTACTTC
size: NA; J: TRBJ1-2; V: TRBV19; D: NA; CDR3: CASSRTVQDYTF; DNA: TGTGCCAGTAGTAGGACAGTCCAAGACTACACCTTC
size: NA; J: TRBJ2-7; V: TRBV18; D: NA; CDR3: CASSPSRNYEQYF; DNA: TGTGCCAGCTCACCGTCGCGAAACTACGAGCAGTACTTC
size: once; J: TRBJ2-7; V: TRBV10-3; D: NA; CDR3: CAISDLLGRNEQYF; DNA: TGTGCCATCAGTGACTTGCTGGGGCGTAACGAGCAGTACTTC
size: NA; J: TRBJ2-5; V: TRBV5-1; D: NA; CDR3: CASSLVLAGQETQYF; DNA: TGCGCCAGCAGCTTGGTACTGGCGGGGCAAGAGACCCAGTACTTC
size: NA; J: TRBJ2-7; V: TRBV2; D: NA; CDR3: CASSGIRRAYEQYF; DNA: TGTGCCAGCAGCGGTATTAGACGTGCATACGAGCAGTACTTC
size: NA; J: TRBJ2-7; V: TRBV25-1; D: TRBD2; CDR3: CASSPFGGLRGEQYF; DNA: TGTGCCAGTTCTCCCTTCGGGGGACTACGCGGGGAGCAGTACTTC
size: NA; J: TRBJ2-5; V: TRBV2; D: TRBD2; CDR3: CASRALGAGGRETQYF; DNA: TGTGCCAGCAGGGCCCTAGGAGCGGGAGGGCGGGAGACCCAGTACTTC
size: NA; J: TRBJ1-5; V: TRBV6-4; D: NA; CDR3: CASRKTGKKGQTNQPQHF; DNA: TGTGCCAGCAGGAAAACCGGGAAAAAAGGTCAGACAAATCAGCCCCAGCATTTT
size: NA; J: TRBJ2-1; V: TRBV9; D: NA; CDR3: CASSVAERNEQFF; DNA: TGTGCCAGCAGCGTAGCTGAAAGAAATGAGCAGTTCTTC
size: NA; J: TRBJ2-7; V: TRBV5-1; D: TRBD1; CDR3: CASSRGTGLEYEQYF; DNA: TGCGCCAGCAGCAGGGGGACAGGTCTTGAGTACGAGCAGTACTTC
size: NA; J: TRBJ2-1; V: TRBV15; D: TRBD1; CDR3: CATSRPGTADNEQFF; DNA: TGTGCCACCAGCAGACCGGGGACAGCCGACAATGAGCAGTTCTTC
size: once; J: TRBJ2-7; V: TRBV7-6; D: TRBD1; CDR3: CASSLAGTAGASTYEQYF; DNA: TGTGCCAGCAGCTTAGCCGGGACAGCTGGAGCATCCACCTACGAGCAGTACTTC
size: NA; J: TRBJ2-3; V: TRBV7-6; D: NA; CDR3: CASSLSATDTQYF; DNA: TGTGCCAGCAGCTTAAGTGCTACAGATACGCAGTATTTT
size: NA; J: TRBJ2-3; V: TRBV27; D: NA; CDR3: CASSFRGRSTDTQYF; DNA: TGTGCCAGCAGTTTCAGGGGACGGAGCACAGATACGCAGTATTTT
size: NA; J: TRBJ2-3; V: TRBV9; D: NA; CDR3: CASSVLGITDTQYF; DNA: TGTGCCAGCAGCGTACTCGGGATCACAGATACGCAGTATTTT
size: NA; J: TRBJ1-1; V: TRBV7-2; D: TRBD1; CDR3: CASGTGTGGFRVTEAFF; DNA: TGTGCCAGCGGGACCGGGACAGGGGGGTTTCGGGTGACTGAAGCTTTCTTT
size: NA; J: TRBJ1-2; V: TRBV4-1; D: NA; CDR3: CASSQVWGGYGYTF; DNA: TGCGCCAGCAGCCAAGTATGGGGGGGCTATGGCTACACCTTC
size: NA; J: TRBJ1-1; V: TRBV5-1; D: NA; CDR3: CASSLVAKNTEAFF; DNA: TGCGCCAGCAGCTTGGTGGCCAAGAACACTGAAGCTTTCTTT
size: NA; J: TRBJ1-5; V: TRBV28; D: NA; CDR3: CASWGPGSNQPQHF; DNA: TGTGCCAGCTGGGGTCCCGGGAGCAATCAGCCCCAGCATTTT
size: NA; J: TRBJ2-2; V: TRBV5-4; D: NA; CDR3: CASSAAQGTGELFF; DNA: TGTGCCAGCAGCGCGGCACAGGGCACCGGGGAGCTGTTTTTT
size: NA; J: TRBJ2-2; V: TRBV5-6; D: NA; CDR3: CASSSRFSPLELFF; DNA: TGTGCCAGCAGCTCCCGATTCTCTCCCCTTGAGCTGTTTTTT
size: NA; J: TRBJ2-7; V: TRBV7-9; D: TRBD1; CDR3: CASSLAGTGSIEQYF; DNA: TGTGCCAGCAGCTTAGCCGGGACAGGGAGCATCGAGCAGTACTTC
size: NA; J: TRBJ1-1; V: TRBV10-3; D: NA; CDR3: CAISALGKNTEAFF; DNA: TGTGCCATCAGTGCCTTAGGGAAGAACACTGAAGCTTTCTTT
size: NA; J: TRBJ1-1; V: TRBV28; D: NA; CDR3: CASSLIGTEAFF; DNA: TGTGCCAGCAGTTTAATCGGCACTGAAGCTTTCTTT
size: NA; J: TRBJ2-2; V: TRBV5-1; D: NA; CDR3: CASSLVGVGELFF; DNA: TGCGCCAGCAGCTTGGTAGGGGTCGGGGAGCTGTTTTTT
size: NA; J: TRBJ2-1; V: TRBV9; D: NA; CDR3: CASSVDPELNYNEQFF; DNA: TGTGCCAGCAGCGTAGACCCGGAGCTCAATTACAATGAGCAGTTCTTC
size: NA; J: TRBJ2-7; V: TRBV4-2; D: TRBD2; CDR3: CASSQSSGNYEQYF; DNA: TGTGCCAGCAGCCAGTCTAGCGGTAACTACGAGCAGTACTTC
size: NA; J: TRBJ1-1; V: TRBV5-4; D: TRBD1; CDR3: CASRSRQGDKAFF; DNA: TGTGCCAGCAGATCCCGACAGGGAGATAAGGCTTTCTTT
size: NA; J: TRBJ2-1; V: TRBV7-9; D: NA; CDR3: CASSLGTEAYNEQFF; DNA: TGTGCCAGCAGCTTAGGGACAGAGGCCTACAATGAGCAGTTCTTC
size: NA; J: TRBJ2-7; V: TRBV28; D: NA; CDR3: CASSLTSPNEQYF; DNA: TGTGCCAGCAGTTTAACTAGCCCTAACGAGCAGTACTTC
size: NA; J: TRBJ1-5; V: TRBV5-5; D: NA; CDR3: CASSHRTGQYSNQPQHF; DNA: TGTGCCAGCAGCCATAGAACAGGACAATATAGCAATCAGCCCCAGCATTTT
size: NA; J: TRBJ2-6; V: TRBV5-1; D: TRBD1; CDR3: CASSFPDRVSGANVLTF; DNA: TGCGCCAGCAGCTTCCCTGACAGGGTATCTGGGGCCAACGTCCTGACTTTC
size: once; J: TRBJ2-5; V: TRBV5-1; D: TRBD2; CDR3: CASSLAQTSGATQETQYF; DNA: TGCGCCAGCAGCTTGGCCCAGACTAGCGGGGCAACCCAAGAGACCCAGTACTTC
size: NA; J: TRBJ2-7; V: TRBV20-1; D: NA; CDR3: CSAGTAYEQYF; DNA: TGCAGCGCCGGGACCGCCTACGAGCAGTACTTC
size: NA; J: TRBJ1-5; V: TRBV7-2; D: NA; CDR3: CASSDFDSGNQPQHF; DNA: TGTGCCAGCAGCGACTTCGACAGTGGCAATCAGCCCCAGCATTTT
size: NA; J: TRBJ1-5; V: TRBV7-9; D: NA; CDR3: CASSLVNSNQPQHF; DNA: TGTGCCAGCAGCTTGGTCAATAGCAATCAGCCCCAGCATTTT
size: NA; J: TRBJ2-1; V: TRBV11-1; D: NA; CDR3: CASSARSAEGNEQFF; DNA: TGTGCCAGCAGCGCGCGGTCCGCGGAGGGCAATGAGCAGTTCTTC
size: once; J: TRBJ1-1; V: TRBV10-3; D: NA; CDR3: CAITSTENTEAFF; DNA: TGTGCCATCACTTCGACAGAGAACACTGAAGCTTTCTTT
size: NA; J: TRBJ2-3; V: TRBV27; D: TRBD1; CDR3: CASSFTGVEDTQYF; DNA: TGTGCCAGCAGTTTTACAGGGGTCGAAGATACGCAGTATTTT
size: NA; J: TRBJ2-4; V: TRBV18; D: NA; CDR3: CASSPGTNWGENIQYF; DNA: TGTGCCAGCTCACCAGGCACGAACTGGGGGGAAAACATTCAGTACTTC
size: NA; J: TRBJ1-2; V: TRBV5-6; D: NA; CDR3: CASSLGTSSGYTF; DNA: TGTGCCAGCAGCCTCGGGACTTCTAGTGGCTACACCTTC
size: NA; J: TRBJ2-7; V: TRBV11-2; D: NA; CDR3: CASSREPDGTYEQYF; DNA: TGTGCCAGCAGCCGAGAGCCGGACGGCACCTACGAGCAGTACTTC
size: NA; J: TRBJ1-1; V: TRBV6-1; D: TRBD1; CDR3: CASSERQGGATEAFF; DNA: TGTGCCAGCAGCGAGCGACAGGGAGGGGCCACTGAAGCTTTCTTT
size: NA; J: TRBJ1-2; V: TRBV5-4; D: NA; CDR3: CASSFKVSEHYTF; DNA: TGTGCCAGCAGCTTTAAGGTCTCGGAACACTACACCTTC
size: once; J: TRBJ1-5; V: TRBV6-1; D: NA; CDR3: CASSEGRVQPQHF; DNA: TGTGCCAGCAGTGAAGGTAGGGTTCAGCCCCAGCATTTT
size: NA; J: TRBJ2-3; V: TRBV6-6; D: TRBD1; CDR3: CASSYPSGTGQDTQYF; DNA: TGTGCCAGCAGTTACCCTTCCGGGACAGGTCAAGATACGCAGTATTTT
size: NA; J: TRBJ2-2; V: TRBV4-3; D: TRBD2; CDR3: CASSQIQREWVGELFF; DNA: TGCGCCAGCAGCCAAATCCAGCGGGAGTGGGTCGGGGAGCTGTTTTTT